Listed below are T cell receptor beta chains from one sample, sequenced in a study of technical replicates of blood from several donors. Assay: immunoSEQ multiplex PCR; the TCRdb copy retains only in-frame clones and omits some. The sample has tens of thousands of clones; about 90% are singletons. The sequenced sample consisted of T cells isolated from PBMCs. The receptors were gathered from a human donor in good health. Each CDR3 is given with its conserved first and last residue. A D gene is named only where the DNA matches it firmly. A clone size is listed for some rows: how often the clone was seen (once, few, many), or a class if it is expanded.

size	V	J	D	DNA	CDR3
once	TRBV5-1	TRBJ2-6	.	TGCGCCAGCAGCTTACAGGGCTCTGGGGCCAACGTCCTGACTTTC	CASSLQGSGANVLTF
.	TRBV7-8	TRBJ2-1	TRBD2	TGTGCCAGCAGCTCTAGCAGGCTAGCGGGAGGTAATGAGCAGTTCTTC	CASSSSRLAGGNEQFF
.	TRBV19	TRBJ2-7	.	TGTGCCAGTAGTATTAAAGCGGGTAGCTCCTACGAGCAGTACTTC	CASSIKAGSSYEQYF
.	TRBV7-8	TRBJ1-1	.	TGTGCCAGCAGCCCTGGGACACGGATTGAAGCTTTCTTT	CASSPGTRIEAFF
.	TRBV5-1	TRBJ2-7	TRBD1	TGCGCCAGCAGCTGGACAGGGTACGAGCAGTACTTC	CASSWTGYEQYF
.	TRBV28	TRBJ2-3	.	TGTGCCAGCAGGGGCTACTCGTCCCCCACAGATACGCAGTATTTT	CASRGYSSPTDTQYF
.	TRBV2	TRBJ1-1	.	TGTGCCAGCAGTGAAGTAAGGGAGGGGGACACTGAAGCTTTCTTT	CASSEVREGDTEAFF
.	TRBV5-1	TRBJ2-7	TRBD2	TGCGCCAGCAGCCCTGCTAGAGGGAGGGCCTCCCGGGAGCAGTACTTC	CASSPARGRASREQYF
.	TRBV27	TRBJ2-7	.	TGTGCCAGCAGTTTATCTGTAACGGGAGTTAGCCACGAGCAGTACTTC	CASSLSVTGVSHEQYF
.	TRBV27	TRBJ2-3	TRBD1	TGTGCCAGCAGTTTATCCCCGGACAGGGGAACAGATACGCAGTATTTT	CASSLSPDRGTDTQYF
once	TRBV14	TRBJ2-7	TRBD1	TGTGCCAGCAGCCAAGAAAGTCGGGACAGGGGAAGCGAGCAGTACTTC	CASSQESRDRGSEQYF
.	TRBV5-4	TRBJ2-7	.	TGTGCCAGCCGATTAGACTCGCTCGAGCAGTACTTC	CASRLDSLEQYF
.	TRBV5-8	TRBJ2-1	.	TGTGCCAGCAGCTTGGCTCCTAATGAGCAGTTCTTC	CASSLAPNEQFF
.	TRBV7-9	TRBJ2-2	.	TGTGCCAGCAGCTTGGGAGTAAAGAACACCGGGGAGCTGTTTTTT	CASSLGVKNTGELFF
.	TRBV27	TRBJ2-2	.	TGTGCCAGCAGTTTAGGGGCCGGCGGGGAGCTGTTTTTT	CASSLGAGGELFF
.	TRBV29-1	TRBJ2-7	TRBD1	TGCAGCGTTGAAGCACTGGACAGGGAAGTCTCCGAGCAGTACTTC	CSVEALDREVSEQYF
.	TRBV30	TRBJ2-2	TRBD1	TGTGCCTCGGACAGGCTCACCGGGGAGCTGTTTTTT	CASDRLTGELFF
once	TRBV4-1	TRBJ2-3	TRBD2	TGCGCCAGCAGCCAAGAGGCGGGAGTGAGCACAGATACGCAGTATTTT	CASSQEAGVSTDTQYF
.	TRBV5-1	TRBJ2-1	TRBD2	TGCGCCAGCAGCCTGACCCCGGGGGCGGGAGGTTACAATGAGCAGTTCTTC	CASSLTPGAGGYNEQFF
.	TRBV5-1	TRBJ2-1	TRBD2	TGCGCCAGCAGCTTGGGGACAAGCGGGAGAATCCTCAGTGAGCAGTTCTTC	CASSLGTSGRILSEQFF
.	TRBV5-1	TRBJ2-4	.	TGCGCCAGCAGCTTGGGGCCCTCGAACATTCAGTACTTC	CASSLGPSNIQYF
.	TRBV6-5	TRBJ1-1	TRBD1	TGTGCCAGCAGTTACTCTACAGGGGAGGATGGAGCTTTCTTT	CASSYSTGEDGAFF
.	TRBV19	TRBJ1-2	TRBD1	TGTGCCAGTAGTATAGATCCGGACAGGTTACAATACTATGGCTACACCTTC	CASSIDPDRLQYYGYTF
.	TRBV15	TRBJ2-7	.	TGTGCCACCAGCCGAAACCCTGGACTGAATTACGAGCAGTACTTC	CATSRNPGLNYEQYF
.	TRBV10-3	TRBJ2-7	TRBD2	TGTGCCATCAGTGGGTTGTCGCGGGAGGCTTCCTACGAGCAGTACTTC	CAISGLSREASYEQYF
once	TRBV7-9	TRBJ1-5	TRBD1	TGTGCCAGCAGCTCCGAAGAACAGGGGCGTCAGCCCCAGCATTTT	CASSSEEQGRQPQHF
.	TRBV14	TRBJ2-3	TRBD2	TGTGCCAGCAGCCAAGAAGGCCCGGGACTAGCGGTAGATACGCAGTATTTT	CASSQEGPGLAVDTQYF
.	TRBV4-1	TRBJ1-4	.	TGCGCCAGCAGCCAAGAATCGGGTAATGAAAAACTGTTTTTT	CASSQESGNEKLFF
.	TRBV27	TRBJ1-5	.	TGTGCCAGCAGTATGTCAGGTTGGGCGCCCCAGCATTTT	CASSMSGWAPQHF
.	TRBV27	TRBJ2-7	TRBD2	TGTGCCAGCAGTTGGACTAGCGAACAGGGCTACGAGCAGTACTTC	CASSWTSEQGYEQYF
.	TRBV7-9	TRBJ2-1	TRBD1	TGTGCCAGCAGCTGGGGGACAGGAAGCTCCTACAATGAGCAGTTCTTC	CASSWGTGSSYNEQFF
.	TRBV4-3	TRBJ2-7	.	TGCGCCAGCAGCCAAGCCATGACACAAGCCTACGAGCAGTACTTC	CASSQAMTQAYEQYF
.	TRBV9	TRBJ1-1	.	TGTGCCAGCAGCGTAGGTGACAGCACTGAAGCTTTCTTT	CASSVGDSTEAFF
.	TRBV4-1	TRBJ1-3	.	TGCGCCAGCAGCCGTGCAGGGCTCTCTGGAAACACCATATATTTT	CASSRAGLSGNTIYF
.	TRBV4-3	TRBJ1-1	.	TGCGCCAGCAGCCAAGTACTAAACTTCGTTCGCCGGGACATTATATCTTTCTTT	CASSQVLNFVRRDIISFF
.	TRBV5-1	TRBJ1-4	TRBD1	TGCGCCAGCAGCTTAGACAGGGCAGGCGAAAAACTGTTTTTT	CASSLDRAGEKLFF
.	TRBV28	TRBJ1-5	TRBD1	TGTGCCAGCAGGTCAACGGACAGGGGGGCTCAGCCCCAGCATTTT	CASRSTDRGAQPQHF
once	TRBV7-3	TRBJ1-2	TRBD1	TGTGCCAGCAGCTCGGACAGGACAACCTATGGCTACACCTTC	CASSSDRTTYGYTF
.	TRBV4-2	TRBJ2-1	TRBD2	TGTGCCAGCAGCCAAGGGACTAGCGGGAGTTATGAGCAGTTCTTC	CASSQGTSGSYEQFF
.	TRBV7-9	TRBJ1-1	.	TGTGCCAGCAGCCCCCAACCTAGGCCAGCTTTCTTT	CASSPQPRPAFF
.	TRBV5-4	TRBJ2-5	TRBD2	TGTGCCAGCACGGAATTGGGCGGGAGCATCCTAGAGACCCAGTACTTC	CASTELGGSILETQYF
.	TRBV6-5	TRBJ2-3	TRBD2	TGTGCCACTAAGGGACTAGATGAGTCGGATACGCAGTATTTT	CATKGLDESDTQYF
few	TRBV29-1	TRBJ2-5	TRBD2	TGCAGCGTTACAGGGACTAGCGGGAGGGCCTGGGAAGAGACCCAGTACTTC	CSVTGTSGRAWEETQYF
.	TRBV10-3	TRBJ1-1	.	TGTGCCATCAGTGAGTTATCGACTCTGGGGCAGAGAAACACTGAAGCTTTCTTT	CAISELSTLGQRNTEAFF
few	TRBV11-3	TRBJ2-1	.	TGTGCCAGCCGGCCTGTGGGGCATGAGCAGTTCTTC	CASRPVGHEQFF
.	TRBV7-3	TRBJ2-1	TRBD2	TGTGCCAGCAGCCGACTAGCGGGAGTCGGCGAATACAATGAGCAGTTCTTC	CASSRLAGVGEYNEQFF
.	TRBV18	TRBJ2-1	.	TGTGCCAGCTCACCATCCCCAGGGCGGTCGGCGAACAATGAGCAGTTCTTC	CASSPSPGRSANNEQFF
.	TRBV27	TRBJ2-7	TRBD2	TGTGCCAGCAGTTTAGCGGGAGGGCCGAACGAGCAGTACTTC	CASSLAGGPNEQYF
.	TRBV29-1	TRBJ2-3	TRBD1	TGCAGCGGGGGAGGGACAGGGGGAGATACGCAGTATTTT	CSGGGTGGDTQYF
.	TRBV5-6	TRBJ2-5	TRBD2	TGTGCCAGCAGCTTGGCCGCTGGGGGGGGAGAGACCCAGTACTTC	CASSLAAGGGETQYF
.	TRBV6-5	TRBJ1-1	.	TGTGCCAGCAGTTACCAGTTATTGTCTGAAGCTTTCTTT	CASSYQLLSEAFF
.	TRBV29-1	TRBJ2-7	TRBD2	TGCAGCGTTCTAAGGGAGGGAGTATCCTACGAGCAGTACTTC	CSVLREGVSYEQYF
.	TRBV7-8	TRBJ1-4	.	TGTGCCAGCAGCCCTCGCAGGGGCACTAATGAAAAACTGTTTTTT	CASSPRRGTNEKLFF